These T cell receptor beta chains were read from a single sample in a study of circulating CD8 cells and anti-PD-1 response in melanoma. TCRdb re-analysed the reads in MiXCR, keeping a single row per CDR3 protein. The sample includes about 340 distinct CDR3 sequences, approximately 8% of them seen just once. Sequenced material: CD8+ T cells from PBMCs, taken at baseline or after one month of anti-PD-1 therapy (not recorded which). The receptor source for this set is a human donor with melanoma. CDR3s include the opening cysteine and the closing phenylalanine or tryptophan.

j_call: TRBJ2-1; v_call: TRBV7-2; cdr3_aa: CASSAPGGIEQFF
j_call: TRBJ2-7; v_call: TRBV29-1; cdr3_aa: CSVAGILGADEQYF
j_call: TRBJ2-1; v_call: TRBV7-3; cdr3_aa: CASSLIGSPSSYNEQFF
j_call: TRBJ2-7; v_call: TRBV7-2; cdr3_aa: CASSPVGASSYEQYF
j_call: TRBJ2-7; v_call: TRBV19; cdr3_aa: CASRDRGLYEQYF
j_call: TRBJ2-7; v_call: TRBV29-1; cdr3_aa: CSASGRNSYEQYF
j_call: TRBJ2-7; v_call: TRBV7-3; cdr3_aa: CASSWTGDDEQYF
j_call: TRBJ2-7; v_call: TRBV7-6; cdr3_aa: CAGGPHGSGIYEQYF